The 14 T cell receptor beta chains below all came from one sample that was sequenced in a study of technical replicates of blood from a handful of donors. The repertoire was sequenced with immunoSEQ multiplex PCR; TCRdb's copy has only in-frame clones and lacks some. This table holds approximately 93,000 clones, 94% found once. Material for sequencing was T cells isolated from PBMCs. These receptors were taken from a human donor in good health.

The genes are TRBV5-1 and TRBJ2-7; D is possibly TRBD1 (6 bases). Germline V gives CDR1 SGHRS, CDR2 YFSETQ. This CDR3 comprises 16 residues. Trimming stripped 4 bases from V and 3 bases from J, with 20 bases between. The chain's CDR3 is CASSIWTGTSNYEQYF. In DNA, the CDR3 is TGCGCCAGCAGCATCTGGACCGGGACATCAAACTACGAGCAGTACTTC.

J is TRBJ2-7 and V is TRBV28; D remains unclear. The CDR3 loop spans 13 amino acids. Germline CDR1 and CDR2: MDHEN and SYDVKM. V lost 6 bases and J lost 2, with 11 bases in between. The CDR3: CASRGGPTYEQYF. The DNA of the CDR3 is TGTGCCAGCAGAGGCGGCCCGACCTACGAGCAGTACTTC.

The chain links TRBV28 to TRBJ2-7; the D gene is possibly TRBD1 (7 bases). The CDR3 consists of 13 residues. V lost 7 bases to trimming and J lost 2 bases, with 12 bases between them. Germline CDR1 is MDHEN and CDR2 is SYDVKM. CDR3 protein: CASNQGGPYEQYF. As DNA, the CDR3 is TGTGCCAGCAACCAGGGGGGCCCCTACGAGCAGTACTTC.

The rearrangement uses TRBV9 and TRBJ2-1; 7 positions match TRBD2. CDR3 length: 15 residues. Germline CDR1 and CDR2: SGDLS and YYNGEE. V lost 4 bases to trimming and J lost 0 bases; unmatched junction nucleotides: 4. This chain's CDR3 is CASSPSGSSYNEQFF. CDR3 nucleotides: TGTGCCAGCAGCCCTAGCGGTAGCTCCTACAATGAGCAGTTCTTC.

The chain joins TRBV4-1 to TRBJ2-7; D not certain. The ends were cut back, 0 bases at V and 3 bases at J, with 15 bases in the middle. Germline V gene sequence: CDR1 MGHRA, CDR2 YSYEKL. This CDR3 has 16 amino acids. The CDR3 spells CASSQDHQQHNYEQYF. The CDR3 bases are TGCGCCAGCAGCCAAGATCATCAACAGCACAACTACGAGCAGTACTTC.

This clone was found once. This sequence joins TRBV10-1 and TRBJ2-7, with D tentatively TRBD2 (5 bases). CDR1 and CDR2 (germline): WNHNN, SYGVQD (reference sequence). The V gene lost 4 bases and the J gene lost 0 bases, with 7 bases spanning the gap. CDR3 length equals 13 residues. CDR3 bases: TGCGCCAGCAGTGCCGGAGGCTCCTACGAGCAGTACTTC. Amino acids: CASSAGGSYEQYF.

V gene TRBV18 combines with J gene TRBJ2-1; 8 positions agree with TRBD1. After removal of 5 bases from V and 10 bases from J, the junction contained 4 bases not matched to a gene. There are 12 residues in the CDR3. The germline V gene encodes CDR1 KGHSH and CDR2 LQKENI. The CDR3 here is CASSNRDREQFF. The CDR3 coding sequence is TGTGCCAGCTCAAACCGGGACAGGGAGCAGTTCTTC.

The genes are TRBV14 and TRBJ2-1, with a weak D call TRBD1 (5 bases). From germline, CDR1 is SGHDN and CDR2 FVKESK. This CDR3 has 14 residues. The germline V and J ends were trimmed by 6 bases and 13 bases, with 22 bases remaining between them. DNA for the CDR3: TGTGCCAGCAGTCAGGGTAACGGTTTGCTTAGACAGTTCTTC. The encoded protein is CASSQGNGLLRQFF. The full variable domain, with the rest looked up from reference TRBV14 and TRBJ2-1, is EAGVTQFPSHSVIEKGQTVTLRCDPISGHDNLYWYRRVMGKEIKFLLHFVKESKQDESGMPNNRFLAERTGGTYSTLKVQPAELEDSGVYFCASSQGNGLLRQFFGPGTRLTVL.

This clone was picked up a small number of times. This chain connects TRBV4-1 to TRBJ2-2, with unresolved D. Germline V gene data show CDR1 as MGHRA and CDR2 as YSYEKL. This CDR3 has 17 amino acids. V was cut by 1 base and J by 2 bases, with 14 bases left in between. The CDR3 is CASSQVFNARNTGELFF. DNA for the CDR3: TGCGCCAGCAGCCAAGTTTTCAACGCCAGAAACACCGGGGAGCTGTTTTTT.

The chain's CDR3 is CASSSRTGKLLYNEQFF. For the CDR3, the DNA is TGCGCCAGCAGCTCCCGGACAGGTAAGCTGCTATACAATGAGCAGTTCTTC. J is TRBJ2-1 and V is TRBV5-1, with 7 bases identical to TRBD1. The CDR3 is 17 amino acids. J gave up 4 bases and V 3 bases, and 13 bases lay outside the gene matches. Germline V gives CDR1 SGHRS, CDR2 YFSETQ.

This chain links TRBV28 with TRBJ2-2, with D maybe TRBD2 (5 bases). V was shortened by 7 bases and J by 1 base, with 10 bases between the two germline ends. From germline, CDR1 is MDHEN and CDR2 SYDVKM. The CDR3 is made up of 14 amino acids. The CDR3 protein is CASKEAENTGELFF. For the CDR3, the DNA is TGTGCCAGCAAGGAGGCTGAGAACACCGGGGAGCTGTTTTTT. Looking up the rest from reference TRBV28 and TRBJ2-2 gives the full variable domain: DVKVTQSSRYLVKRTGEKVFLECVQDMDHENMFWYRQDPGLGLRLIYFSYDVKMKEKGDIPEGYSVSREKKERFSLILESASTNQTSMYLCASKEAENTGELFFGEGSRLTVL.

The J gene is TRBJ1-5, the V gene TRBV7-9; the D is unclear. The CDR3 has 17 amino acids. Germline V gene sequence: CDR1 SEHNR, CDR2 FQNEAQ (reference sequence). The V gene lost 3 bases and the J gene lost 0 bases, with 15 bases spanning the gap. The CDR3 DNA is TGTGCCAGCAGCTTCGAAGCGGCAGGTGGTAGCAATCAGCCCCAGCATTTT. Protein sequence: CASSFEAAGGSNQPQHF.

Note on this clone: The same CDR3 can be traced to other DNA sequences in this sample. This chain links TRBV5-1 with TRBJ2-3; 13 nucleotides match TRBD2. The CDR3 consists of 16 residues. CDR1 is SGHRS, CDR2 YFSETQ, per germline. Unmatched junction bases numbered 1, after V lost 0 bases and J lost 3 bases. The DNA of the CDR3 is TGCGCCAGCAGCTTGGGACTAGCGGGGGGTACAGATACGCAGTATTTT. It yields the protein CASSLGLAGGTDTQYF.

This clone has a single count. The chain couples TRBV28 to TRBJ1-5; possible D gene TRBD1, 6 bases. Per the germline V gene, CDR1 is MDHEN and CDR2 is SYDVKM. V shed 3 bases and J shed 5 bases, with 14 bases lying between them. There are 15 residues in the CDR3. The CDR3 sequence is CASSFFDRRDQPQHF. The CDR3 bases are TGTGCCAGCAGTTTTTTCGACAGGCGGGATCAGCCCCAGCATTTT.